The 14 T cell receptor beta chains in this list originate from one sample, sequenced in a study of cytomegalovirus exposure and HLA in healthy donors. PCR involved 60 Vbeta and 13 Jbeta primers. Using immunoSEQ multiplex PCR, the repertoire was profiled, and TCRdb retains in-frame clones only, with some absent. Of approximately 170,000 clones detected, around 68% appear once; the ten largest clones hold roughly 1.5%. Sample: PBMCs. These receptors were taken from a man between 50 and 59 years old in good health and CMV-seronegative.

This clone has just one count. The CDR3 sequence is CASSITGGVSPLHF. The CDR3 DNA reads as TGTGCCAGTAGTATTACAGGGGGCGTTTCACCCCTCCACTTT. This chain joins TRBV19 and TRBJ1-6, with TRBD1 matching over 9 bases. Germline assignment: CDR1 LNHDA and CDR2 SQIVND (reference sequence). Trimming removed 3 bases from V and 9 bases from J; junction bases left unmatched: 3. The CDR3 extends over 14 amino acids.

This clone was observed a few times. The V gene is TRBV5-4, the J gene TRBJ1-3; maybe TRBD1 (5 bases). V lost 0 bases to trimming and J lost 2 bases, with 9 bases between them. This CDR3 is built from 15 residues. Germline CDR1 reads SGHNT; CDR2 reads YYREEE (reference sequence). This CDR3 is CASSLAGGAGNTIYF. Written as DNA, the CDR3 is TGTGCCAGCAGCTTGGCCGGGGGGGCTGGAAACACCATATATTTT. The full variable domain, completed using reference TRBV5-4 and TRBJ1-3, is ETGVTQSPTHLIKTRGQQVTLRCSSQSGHNTVSWYQQALGQGPQFIFQYYREEENGRGNFPPRFSGLQFPNYSSELNVNALELDDSALYLCASSLAGGAGNTIYFGEGSWLTVV.

J is TRBJ1-2 and V is TRBV5-1; the D gene is possibly TRBD1 (6 bases). This CDR3 contains 13 residues. Germline CDR1 SGHRS, CDR2 YFSETQ. Trimming took off 4 bases at V and 11 bases at J, with 18 bases between the two ends. CDR3 sequence reads: CASSPRDTPGYTF. As DNA, the CDR3 is TGCGCCAGCAGCCCCCGGGACACCCCGGGGTACACCTTC.

This clone was observed a few times. V gene TRBV27 combines with J gene TRBJ1-1; 7 nucleotides match TRBD1. V dropped 6 bases and J dropped 1; count of bases not matched to a gene: 2. Looked up from germline, CDR1 is MNHEY and CDR2 is SMNVEV (reference sequence). This CDR3 spans 13 amino acids. The CDR3 DNA is TGTGCCAGCAGAGGGGGCCGGAACACTGAAGCTTTCTTT. Protein: CASRGGRNTEAFF.

The chain uses TRBV28 and TRBJ2-5; 11 nucleotides match TRBD1. Trimming removed 3 bases from V and 11 bases from J; junction bases left unmatched: 11. Per germline, CDR1 MDHEN and CDR2 SYDVKM. The length of the CDR3 is 15 residues. CDR3 amino acids: CASSFHGQGAGEQYF. The CDR3 bases are TGTGCCAGCAGTTTTCACGGACAGGGGGCGGGTGAGCAGTACTTC.

This clone has only one observation. The chain uses TRBV6-6 and TRBJ2-2; 8 nucleotides align to TRBD2. The germline V gene encodes CDR1 MNHNY and CDR2 SVGAGI (reference sequence). The V segment lost 4 bases and the J segment 5 bases; nucleotides outside the gene matches: 9. This CDR3 contains 16 residues. CDR3 sequence: CASSSSRGGGTGELFF. For the CDR3, the DNA is TGTGCCAGCAGTTCTTCACGGGGGGGCGGTACCGGGGAGCTGTTTTTT.

This clone has just a few counts. J is TRBJ1-1 and V is TRBV28, with 10 bases that match TRBD1. After removal of 1 base from V and 5 bases from J, the junction contained 4 bases not matched to a gene. CDR1 is MDHEN, CDR2 SYDVKM, per germline. This CDR3 region has 15 residues. The CDR3 nucleotides read TGTGCCAGCAGTTTATCCCGACAGGGGGCGACTGAAGCTTTCTTT. It is translated as CASSLSRQGATEAFF.

The V gene is TRBV29-1, the J gene TRBJ1-2; 9 nucleotides match TRBD1. V lost 7 bases to trimming and J lost 0 bases; unmatched junction nucleotides: 9. Germline V gene sequence: CDR1 SQVTM, CDR2 ANQGSEA. This CDR3 is built from 15 residues. The CDR3 is CSARSRDRANYGYTF. In DNA form, the CDR3 reads TGCAGCGCTCGATCCCGGGACAGGGCTAACTATGGCTACACCTTC.

V is TRBV7-2 and J is TRBJ2-1, with 10 bases aligning to TRBD2. The J segment lost 4 bases and the V segment lost 5 bases, leaving 5 bases of the junction unmatched. The CDR3 runs to 15 residues. Germline V CDR1 and CDR2: SGHTA, FQGNSA. CDR3 sequence (DNA): TGTGCCAGCAGCCTCCTAGCGGGGGTATACAATGAGCAGTTCTTC. It specifies CASSLLAGVYNEQFF.

The gene calls are TRBV6-5 and TRBJ1-2; D is undetermined. The CDR3 spans 12 residues. CDR1 MNHEY and CDR2 SVGAGI come from the germline V gene. Trimming took 4 bases from V and 6 from J, leaving 9 bases between them. CDR3 coding DNA: TGTGCCAGCAGTTCGAGGTTTGATGGCTACACCTTC. Its translation: CASSSRFDGYTF.

V gene TRBV25-1 combines with J gene TRBJ2-1, with TRBD1 matching over 7 bases. Trimming at V came to 6 bases and at J to 6 bases, leaving 5 bases not matched to a gene. In germline, CDR1 is MGHDK, CDR2 SYGVNS. The CDR3 runs to 13 residues. The CDR3 DNA is TGTGCCAGCAGGGGGACAGCCGTCAATGAGCAGTTCTTC. It translates to CASRGTAVNEQFF.

This chain uses TRBV27 with TRBJ1-5, with D maybe TRBD1 (5 bases). The CDR3 loop spans 14 amino acids. V lost 3 bases and J 4 bases, leaving 10 bases between the germline ends. Germline CDR1 reads MNHEY; CDR2 reads SMNVEV (reference sequence). The CDR3 reads CASSFGGENQPQHF. In nucleotides, the CDR3 is TGTGCCAGCAGTTTTGGAGGGGAGAATCAGCCCCAGCATTTT.

The V call is TRBV9, the J call TRBJ1-4, with D perhaps matching TRBD1 (6 bases). The CDR3 spans 16 residues. CDR1 and CDR2 from the germline V gene are SGDLS and YYNGEE. V lost 2 bases to trimming and J lost 2 bases, with 13 bases between them. The CDR3 spells CASSVSGTLTNEKLFF. The CDR3 DNA reads as TGTGCCAGCAGCGTTTCCGGGACACTTACTAATGAAAAACTGTTTTTT.

V usage is TRBV9 and J usage is TRBJ2-3, with D maybe TRBD2 (6 bases). The CDR3 runs to 16 residues. V was clipped by 0 bases and J by 0 bases, with 11 bases between them. Germline V lookup: CDR1 SGDLS, CDR2 YYNGEE. DNA for the CDR3: TGTGCCAGCAGCGTAGGTACTAGCACGAGCACAGATACGCAGTATTTT. Residues: CASSVGTSTSTDTQYF.